The clone carrying this T cell receptor (beta chain) was counted only a few times. PCR primers comprised 60 Vbeta and 13 Jbeta primers. Some clones are missing from TCRdb's copy, which holds only in-frame ones; the method was immunoSEQ multiplex PCR. The repertoire holds around 91,000 clones, 78% seen once, with 4% to 5.5% in the top ten. This record comes from a study of cytomegalovirus exposure and HLA in healthy donors. Between the trimmed V and J ends, which lost 3 bases and 0 bases, there was a span of 9 bases. This CDR3 is 15 amino acids long. Germline V gene lookup returns CDR1 LNHDA and CDR2 SQIVND (reference sequence).

The chain has TRBV19 and TRBJ1-3; D call uncertain. Sample: PBMCs. The TCR originated in a male donor in good health and CMV-seropositive. Here the CDR3 reads CASSIGESSGNTIYF. As DNA, the CDR3 is TGTGCCAGTAGTATCGGTGAATCCTCTGGAAACACCATATATTTT.